This T cell receptor beta chain emerged from a study of identifying expanded T cells in peripheral blood. General study points: Approximately 2-week clone count variance significantly increased as total template count grew. Technical replicates showed about 1.2 changed clones; approximately 2 weeks roughly 18; four weeks 19.

Points on this clone: Antigen: not known.

V was cut by 2 bases and J by 2 bases, with 8 bases left in between. CDR3 length equals 14 residues. Germline CDR1 reads SGHDT; CDR2 reads YYEEEE. Assay: immunoSEQ multiplex PCR; the TCRdb copy retains only in-frame clones and omits some. The data contain approximately 86,000 clones, roughly 84% of them singletons. The material sequenced was blood. The V call is TRBV5-6, the J call TRBJ2-4; D gene ambiguous. The source is a person aged 18-70 years in good health. The CDR3 DNA follows: TGTGCCAGCAGCTTAGGCACAACCAAAAACATTCAGTACTTC. Residues: CASSLGTTKNIQYF.